This TCR beta chain was found in a study of somatic mutations in cytotoxic T cells in rheumatoid arthritis. Notes on the study in general: The authors did not adjust the slight TRBV07 underrepresentation in rheumatoid arthritis patients for multiple comparisons. Which antigens the expanded CD8+ clones targeted was unknown.

The method was immunoSEQ multiplex PCR; TCRdb's version includes in-frame clones alone and lacks a portion of them. The repertoire holds about 18,000 clones, with 80% as singletons. Concerning this clone itself: Its antigen is unknown.

CDR1 is MGHDK and CDR2 is SYGVNS in the germline V gene. There are 14 residues in the CDR3. Losses at the gene ends were 7 bases for V and 3 bases for J; bases not matched to a gene: 7. Sequenced: CD8+ T cells sorted from blood. The clonotype was recovered from an adult with rheumatoid arthritis. This sequence joins TRBV25-1 and TRBJ2-3, with TRBD2 matching 7 bases. The CDR3 nucleotides read TGTGCCAGCATAGGGAGGCGGGGGACAGATACGCAGTATTTT. It encodes CASIGRRGTDTQYF.